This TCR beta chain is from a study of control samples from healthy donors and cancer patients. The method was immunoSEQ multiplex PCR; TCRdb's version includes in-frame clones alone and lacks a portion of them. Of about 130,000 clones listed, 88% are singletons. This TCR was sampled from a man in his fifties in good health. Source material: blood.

The CDR3 is CATSPRHSGANVLTF. Written as DNA, the CDR3 is TGTGCCACCAGCCCGCGCCACTCTGGGGCCAACGTCCTGACTTTC. The chain employs TRBV15 and TRBJ2-6; D is unclear. The germline V gene encodes CDR1 LNHNV and CDR2 YYDKDF (reference sequence). The CDR3 is 15 amino acids. Trimming cost V 5 bases and J 0 bases, with 8 bases left between them.